The next 22 T cell receptor beta chains were all read from a single sample in a study of regulatory T cells in long-lasting Graves disease. Specified time point: newly diagnosed GD, antithyroid drugs for less than 3 months. RNA isolated from PBMCs was used to make the TCR library. With iRepertoire HTBI primers and Arm-PCR of CDR3 regions, TCR beta libraries were built. TCRdb called the multiplex PCR reads again in MiXCR, with one record for every CDR3 protein. The profile shows fewer than 550,000 distinct CDR3 sequences, around 17% of them singletons. These same data were also listed under a study on T cells in Graves' hyperthyroidism and ophthalmopathy.

The specimen was peripheral blood mononuclear cells (PBMCs), collected at new diagnosis, from a patient treated with antithyroid drugs. The receptors originated from a woman aged 18-35 years with Graves disease.

This clonotype appeared a few times. This rearrangement joins TRBV5-6 to TRBJ2-6, with D unclear. The CDR3 extends over 13 amino acids. Looked up from germline, CDR1 is SGHDT and CDR2 is YYEEEE. The V end lost 0 bases, the J end lost 5 bases, and 3 bases lay between the germline ends. CDR3 nucleotide sequence: TGTGCCAGCAGCTTGGATAGGGCCAACGTCCTGACTTTC. This gives the protein CASSLDRANVLTF.

This clonotype was seen only a few times. J is TRBJ1-5 and V is TRBV27, with D unresolved. With 0 bases removed from V and 3 bases from J, the gap between germline ends came to 3 bases. The V gene's germline CDR1 is MNHEY and CDR2 SMNVEV (reference sequence). The CDR3 totals 13 residues. In nucleotides, the CDR3 is TGTGCCAGCAGTTTATCGGTCAATCAGCCCCAGCATTTT. Amino acid sequence: CASSLSVNQPQHF.

A few counts support this clonotype. V is TRBV5-1 and J is TRBJ2-3; 9 bases map to TRBD1. After removal of 4 bases from V and 2 bases from J, the junction contained 8 bases not matched to a gene. Germline assignment: CDR1 SGHRS and CDR2 YFSETQ. This CDR3 contains 16 residues. The CDR3 region has the DNA TGCGCCAGCAGCGCGGGACAGGGACAATTCACAGATACGCAGTATTTT. Its translation: CASSAGQGQFTDTQYF.

In this sample, this clonotype turned up many times. The rearrangement links TRBV4-1 to TRBJ2-7; D gene ambiguous. Germline V lookup: CDR1 MGHRA, CDR2 YSYEKL. The CDR3 length is 17 residues. V was trimmed by 1 base and J by 5 bases, leaving 21 bases between them. Here the CDR3 reads CASSQGLGSEPLHEQYF. The CDR3 region has the DNA TGCGCCAGCAGCCAAGGGCTAGGGTCGGAGCCTCTTCACGAGCAGTACTTC.

This chain connects TRBV20-1 to TRBJ1-2, with D perhaps TRBD1 (6 bases). The CDR3 sequence is 15 residues long. CDR1 is DFQATT and CDR2 is SNEGSKA in the germline V gene (reference sequence). CDR3: CSSHPGDTLDYGYTF. The CDR3 region has the DNA TGCAGCTCACACCCAGGGGACACCCTTGACTATGGCTACACCTTC.

The sample holds many counts of this clonotype. V usage is TRBV2 and J usage is TRBJ1-4; D is perhaps TRBD1 (6 bases). In germline, CDR1 is SNHLY, CDR2 FYNNEI. The CDR3 contains 13 residues. Trimming pared 5 bases from V and 8 bases from J, leaving 12 bases between. CDR3 nucleotides: TGTGCCAGCAGTCGAGGGGGGAGAGAAAAACTGTTTTTT. Encoded protein: CASSRGGREKLFF.

Many counts were recorded for this clonotype. This chain connects TRBV29-1 to TRBJ2-5, with 7 bases that match TRBD2. Germline values: CDR1 SQVTM, CDR2 ANQGSEA. This CDR3 is 12 amino acids long. The ends lost 4 bases at V and 5 bases at J; junction bases unmatched: 4. The CDR3 nucleotides are TGCAGCGTTGGGGGAGGGGAGGAGACCCAGTACTTC. Amino acid sequence: CSVGGGEETQYF. The complete variable domain, with remaining parts taken from reference TRBV29-1 and TRBJ2-5, reads SAVISQKPSRDICQRGTSLTIQCQVDSQVTMMFWYRQQPGQSLTLIATANQGSEATYESGFVIDKFPISRPNLTFSTLTVSNMSPEDSSIYLCSVGGGEETQYFGPGTRLLVL.

The rearrangement links TRBV19 to TRBJ2-2; 8 bases are shared with TRBD1. CDR1 is LNHDA and CDR2 is SQIVND in the germline V gene (reference sequence). CDR3 size: 15 residues. Trimming removed 5 bases from V and 6 bases from J; junction bases left unmatched: 8. CDR3 protein: CASSPDRGASGELFF. In DNA, the CDR3 is TGTGCCAGTAGTCCCGACAGGGGAGCTTCCGGGGAGCTGTTTTTT.

This clonotype was seen only a few times. The chain has TRBV6-1 and TRBJ1-1, with a possible D match to TRBD1 (5 bases). Germline V CDR1 and CDR2: MNHNS, SASEGT. This CDR3 has 13 amino acids. V lost 5 bases, J lost 3 bases, and 10 bases lay in between. This chain's CDR3 is CASSPLGDTEAFF. The CDR3 DNA follows: TGTGCCAGCAGTCCCCTGGGGGACACTGAAGCTTTCTTT.

For this clonotype: A much larger clone lies one base from this, so it may be a read error. The chain uses TRBV2 and TRBJ1-1; D is uncertain. This CDR3 is built from 13 residues. Trimming pared 7 bases from V and 5 bases from J, leaving 14 bases between. Germline V gene data show CDR1 as SNHLY and CDR2 as FYNNEI. The CDR3 is CASNPGSGTEAFF. The CDR3 bases are TGTGCCAGCAATCCGGGATCGGGTACTGAAGCTTTCTTT.

Notes on this clonotype: The junction departs from the called germline gene at one end, perhaps through a read error. This sequence joins TRBV2 and TRBJ2-2; 9 nucleotides agree with TRBD2. Germline CDR1 and CDR2: SNHLY and FYNNEI. The CDR3 is made up of 17 amino acids. The chain's CDR3 is CTSSETFAGGPTGELFF. The CDR3 DNA sequence: TGTACCAGCAGTGAAACTTTTGCGGGAGGGCCAACCGGGGAGCTGTTTTTT.

This sequence joins TRBV19 and TRBJ1-5; tentative D call: TRBD1 (5 bases). The CDR3 consists of 16 residues. The V end was cut by 3 bases, the J end by 4 bases, with 16 bases between. Germline V gives CDR1 LNHDA, CDR2 SQIVND (reference sequence). The CDR3 sequence is CASSIRDGYDNQPQHF. In DNA form, the CDR3 reads TGTGCCAGTAGTATTAGGGACGGTTATGATAATCAGCCCCAGCATTTT. The whole variable domain, filled in from reference TRBV19 and TRBJ1-5, reads DGGITQSPKYLFRKEGQNVTLSCEQNLNHDAMYWYRQDPGQGLRLIYYSQIVNDFQKGDIAEGYSVSREKKESFPLTVTSAQKNPTAFYLCASSIRDGYDNQPQHFGDGTRLSIL.

V is TRBV29-1 and J is TRBJ1-1; perhaps TRBD1 as D (5 bases). Deletions cut 3 bases from V and 4 bases from J, with 9 bases between. This CDR3 has 12 amino acids. Looked up from germline, CDR1 is SQVTM and CDR2 is ANQGSEA. CDR3 sequence reads: CSVDQGGTEAFF. The CDR3, as DNA: TGCAGCGTTGATCAGGGAGGCACTGAAGCTTTCTTT.

At least ten counts were recorded for this clonotype. The chain combines TRBV7-6 with TRBJ2-5; TRBD1 matches at 7 bases. The germline CDR1 and CDR2 sequences are SGHVS and FNYEAQ. There are 16 residues in the CDR3. The J segment lost 4 bases and the V segment lost 4 bases, leaving 12 bases of the junction unmatched. The CDR3 nucleotides are TGTGCCAGCAGCTCGTGGGGACAGCTAGGGGCAGAGACCCAGTACTTC. Translating gives CASSSWGQLGAETQYF.

The rearrangement links TRBV12-5 to TRBJ2-1; D not certain. Germline V CDR1 and CDR2: LGHNT, FRNRAP. CDR3 length: 12 amino acids. Trimming removed 7 bases at V and 1 base at J, with 5 bases between. The CDR3 bases are TGTGCTAGTGCCCCATCCTACAATGAGCAGTTCTTC. Its translation is CASAPSYNEQFF.

This clonotype was detected many times. The chain uses TRBV6-1 and TRBJ2-5, with TRBD2 identical over 15 bases. V trimming: 7 bases; J trimming: 5 bases; junction bases outside the gene matches: 8. The CDR3 spans 16 residues. Germline assignment: CDR1 MNHNS and CDR2 SASEGT. The DNA for the CDR3 is TGTGCCAGCATGATGGGACTAGCGGGAGGCCGGGAGACCCAGTACTTC. It translates to CASMMGLAGGRETQYF.

This clonotype was observed at least ten times. The V call is TRBV28, the J call TRBJ2-7; 11 nucleotides align to TRBD1. Germline V gene data show CDR1 as MDHEN and CDR2 as SYDVKM. The V gene end was trimmed by 1 base and the J gene end by 3 bases; junction bases not matched to a gene: 14. This CDR3 region has 19 residues. CDR3 in amino acids: CASSLFWTGGRYRSYEQYF. The CDR3 DNA sequence: TGTGCCAGCAGTTTATTTTGGACAGGGGGCAGATATAGAAGCTACGAGCAGTACTTC.

Points on this clonotype: A much larger clone sits a single nucleotide away, making a read error possible. V gene TRBV18 combines with J gene TRBJ2-7, with TRBD1 identical over 7 bases. The CDR3 loop spans 16 amino acids. Germline V CDR1 and CDR2: KGHSH, LQKENI. Trimming removed 8 bases from V and 1 base from J; junction bases left unmatched: 14. This CDR3 is CASPHLPGQRSYEQYF. CDR3 DNA sequence: TGTGCCAGCCCACACCTTCCGGGACAGAGGTCCTACGAGCAGTACTTC.

As for this clonotype: A read error may explain this, as a much larger clone is one base away. The chain combines TRBV11-2 with TRBJ2-7; possibly TRBD2 for D (7 bases). Trimming removed 3 bases at V and 7 bases at J, with 19 bases between. Germline V gives CDR1 SGHAT, CDR2 FQNNGV. CDR3 length: 15 amino acids. The CDR3 DNA is TGTGCCAGCAGCTTCGGAGCGGGACACGGCAATGAGCAGTACTTC. Translating it yields CASSFGAGHGNEQYF.

Details on this clonotype: One base away lies a much larger clone, so this may be a sequencing read error. The CDR3 protein is CASSRSSGRSSIDTQYF. The CDR3, as DNA: TGTGCCAGCAGCCGTTCCTCTGGCAGGAGTAGTATAGATACGCAGTATTTT. J is TRBJ2-3 and V is TRBV7-2; D gene uncertain. This CDR3 contains 17 residues. The germline CDR1 and CDR2 sequences are SGHTA and FQGNSA. V gave up 5 bases and J gave up 5 bases, with 23 bases separating them.

This clonotype was seen a few times. This sequence joins TRBV5-1 and TRBJ2-2; D remains unclear. V lost 4 bases and J lost 0, with 7 bases in between. In germline, CDR1 is SGHRS, CDR2 YFSETQ. The CDR3 has 14 residues. CDR3 amino acids: CASSRSSNTGELFF. The CDR3, as DNA: TGCGCCAGCAGCCGTTCGTCGAACACCGGGGAGCTGTTTTTT.

The chain employs TRBV7-3 and TRBJ2-1; the match to TRBD2 covers 7 bases. After removal of 5 bases from V and 0 bases from J, the junction contained 13 bases not matched to a gene. Germline values: CDR1 SGHTA, CDR2 FQGTGA. This CDR3 has 18 residues. The CDR3 nucleotides are TGTGCCAGCAGCCCCAAGACTAGCCGAGTCCTCTCCTACAATGAGCAGTTCTTC. Translation: CASSPKTSRVLSYNEQFF. Supplemented by reference TRBV7-3 and TRBJ2-1, the full variable domain reads GAGVSQTPSNKVTEKGKYVELRCDPISGHTALYWYRQSLGQGPEFLIYFQGTGAADDSGLPNDRFFAVRPEGSVSTLKIQRTERGDSAVYLCASSPKTSRVLSYNEQFFGPGTRLTVL.